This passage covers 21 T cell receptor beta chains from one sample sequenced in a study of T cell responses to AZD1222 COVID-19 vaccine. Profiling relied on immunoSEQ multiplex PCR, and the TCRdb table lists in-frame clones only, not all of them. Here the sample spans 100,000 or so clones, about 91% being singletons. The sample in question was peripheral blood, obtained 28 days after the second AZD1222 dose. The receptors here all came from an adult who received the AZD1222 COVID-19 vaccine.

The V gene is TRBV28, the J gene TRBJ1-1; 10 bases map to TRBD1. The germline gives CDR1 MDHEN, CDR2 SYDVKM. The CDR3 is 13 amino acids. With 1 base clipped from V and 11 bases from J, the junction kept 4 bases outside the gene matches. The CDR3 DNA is TGTGCCAGCAGTTTATTAGGGGGACAGGGGGCTTTCTTT. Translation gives CASSLLGGQGAFF.

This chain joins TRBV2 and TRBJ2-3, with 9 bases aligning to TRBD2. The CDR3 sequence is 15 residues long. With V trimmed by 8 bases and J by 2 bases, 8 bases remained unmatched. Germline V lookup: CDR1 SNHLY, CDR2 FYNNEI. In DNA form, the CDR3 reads TGTGCCAGCGGCCCAGCGGGAGGATACACAGATACGCAGTATTTT. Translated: CASGPAGGYTDTQYF.

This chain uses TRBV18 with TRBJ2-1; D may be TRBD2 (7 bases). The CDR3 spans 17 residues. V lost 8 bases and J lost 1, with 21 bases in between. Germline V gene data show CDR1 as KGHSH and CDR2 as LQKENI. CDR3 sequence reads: CASAQAGAGVSYNEQFF. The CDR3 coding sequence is TGTGCCAGCGCGCAGGCGGGGGCGGGAGTGTCCTACAATGAGCAGTTCTTC.

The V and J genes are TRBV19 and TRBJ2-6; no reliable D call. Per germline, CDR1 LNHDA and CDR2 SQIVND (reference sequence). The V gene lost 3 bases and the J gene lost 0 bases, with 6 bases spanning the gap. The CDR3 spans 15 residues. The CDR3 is CASSISSSGANVLTF. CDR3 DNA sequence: TGTGCCAGTAGTATTTCGAGCTCTGGGGCCAACGTCCTGACTTTC.

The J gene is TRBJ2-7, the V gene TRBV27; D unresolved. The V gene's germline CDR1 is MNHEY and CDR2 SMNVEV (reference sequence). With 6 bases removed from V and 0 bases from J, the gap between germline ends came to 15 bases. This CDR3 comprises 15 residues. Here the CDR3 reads CASSDRQRNSYEQYF. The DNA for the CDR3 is TGTGCCAGCAGCGACCGACAACGGAACTCCTACGAGCAGTACTTC.

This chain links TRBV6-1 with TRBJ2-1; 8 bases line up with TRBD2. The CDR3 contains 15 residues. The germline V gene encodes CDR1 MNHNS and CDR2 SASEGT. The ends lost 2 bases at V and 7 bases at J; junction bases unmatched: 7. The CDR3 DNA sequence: TGTGCCAGCAGTGAATTAGCGGGATCGGGGAATGAGCAGTTCTTC. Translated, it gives CASSELAGSGNEQFF.

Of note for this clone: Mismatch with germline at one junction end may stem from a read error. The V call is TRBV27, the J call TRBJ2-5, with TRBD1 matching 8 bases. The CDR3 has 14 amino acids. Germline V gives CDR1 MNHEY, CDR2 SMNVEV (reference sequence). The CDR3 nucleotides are TGTGCCAGCAGAAAACAGGGGGGACAAGGGACCCAGTACTTC. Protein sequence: CASRKQGGQGTQYF.

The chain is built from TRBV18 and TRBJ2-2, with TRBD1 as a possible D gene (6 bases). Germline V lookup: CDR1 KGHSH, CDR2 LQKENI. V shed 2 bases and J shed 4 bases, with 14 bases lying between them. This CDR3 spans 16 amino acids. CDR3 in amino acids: CASSPGTRRGTGELFF. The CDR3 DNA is TGTGCCAGCTCACCAGGGACAAGACGGGGCACCGGGGAGCTGTTTTTT.

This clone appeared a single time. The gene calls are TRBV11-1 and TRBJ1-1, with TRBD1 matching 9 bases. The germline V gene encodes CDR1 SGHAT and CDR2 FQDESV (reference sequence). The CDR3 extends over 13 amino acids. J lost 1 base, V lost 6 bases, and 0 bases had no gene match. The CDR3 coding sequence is TGTGCCAGCAGGGGACAGGGGAACACTGAAGCTTTCTTT. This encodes CASRGQGNTEAFF.

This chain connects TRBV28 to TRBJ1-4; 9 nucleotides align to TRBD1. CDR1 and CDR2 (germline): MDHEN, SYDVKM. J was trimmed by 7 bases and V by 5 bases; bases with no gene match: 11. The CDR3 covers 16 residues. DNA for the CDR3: TGTGCCAGCAGTGGATGGGACAGGGAAACGGTTGAAAAACTGTTTTTT. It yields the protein CASSGWDRETVEKLFF.

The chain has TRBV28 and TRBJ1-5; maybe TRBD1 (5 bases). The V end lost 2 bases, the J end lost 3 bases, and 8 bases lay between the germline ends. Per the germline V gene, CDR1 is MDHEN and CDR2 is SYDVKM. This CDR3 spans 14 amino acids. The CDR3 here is CASSLGQPNQPQHF. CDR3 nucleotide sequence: TGTGCCAGCAGTTTAGGACAACCCAATCAGCCCCAGCATTTT.

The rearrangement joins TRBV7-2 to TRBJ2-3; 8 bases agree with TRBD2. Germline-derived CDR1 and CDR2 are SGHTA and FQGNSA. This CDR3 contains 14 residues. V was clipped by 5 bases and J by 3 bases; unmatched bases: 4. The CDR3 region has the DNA TGTGCCAGCAGCGCCCGACTAGCGACAGATACGCAGTATTTT. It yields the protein CASSARLATDTQYF.

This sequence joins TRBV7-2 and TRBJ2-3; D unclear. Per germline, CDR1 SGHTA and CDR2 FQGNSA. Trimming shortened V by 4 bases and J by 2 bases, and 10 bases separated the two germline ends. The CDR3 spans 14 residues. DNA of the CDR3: TGTGCCAGCAGCTCTGACTCGTACACAGATACGCAGTATTTT. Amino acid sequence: CASSSDSYTDTQYF. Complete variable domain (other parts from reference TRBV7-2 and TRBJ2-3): GAGVSQSPSNKVTEKGKDVELRCDPISGHTALYWYRQSLGQGLEFLIYFQGNSAPDKSGLPSDRFSAERTGGSVSTLTIQRTQQEDSAVYLCASSSDSYTDTQYFGPGTRLTVL.

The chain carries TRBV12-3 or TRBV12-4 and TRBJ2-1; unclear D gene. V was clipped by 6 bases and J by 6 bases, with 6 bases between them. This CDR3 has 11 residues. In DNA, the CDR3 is TGTGCCAGCAGCCTCAGCAATGAGCAGTTCTTC. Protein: CASSLSNEQFF.

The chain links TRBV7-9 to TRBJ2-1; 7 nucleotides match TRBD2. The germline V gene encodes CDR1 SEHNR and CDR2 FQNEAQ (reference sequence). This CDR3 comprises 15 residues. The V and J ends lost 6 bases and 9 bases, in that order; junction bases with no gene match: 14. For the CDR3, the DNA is TGTGCCAGCAGTCCGTGGGGGGGTTCCGACGGTGAGCAGTTCTTC. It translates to CASSPWGGSDGEQFF.

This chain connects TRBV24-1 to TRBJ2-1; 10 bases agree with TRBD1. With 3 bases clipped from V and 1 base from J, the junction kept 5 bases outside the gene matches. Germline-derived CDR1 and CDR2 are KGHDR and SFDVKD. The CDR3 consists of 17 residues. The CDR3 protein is CATSDPRQGASYNEQFF. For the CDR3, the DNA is TGTGCCACCAGTGATCCCAGACAGGGGGCATCCTACAATGAGCAGTTCTTC.

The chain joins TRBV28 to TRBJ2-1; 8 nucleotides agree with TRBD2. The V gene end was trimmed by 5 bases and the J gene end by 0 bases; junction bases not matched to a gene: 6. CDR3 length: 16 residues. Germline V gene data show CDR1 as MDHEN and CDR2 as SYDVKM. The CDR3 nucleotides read TGTGCCAGCAGTGCCTTGGCGGGGGGCTCCTACAATGAGCAGTTCTTC. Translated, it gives CASSALAGGSYNEQFF. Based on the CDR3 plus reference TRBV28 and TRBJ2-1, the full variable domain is DVKVTQSSRYLVKRTGEKVFLECVQDMDHENMFWYRQDPGLGLRLIYFSYDVKMKEKGDIPEGYSVSREKKERFSLILESASTNQTSMYLCASSALAGGSYNEQFFGPGTRLTVL.

CDR3 bases: TGTGCCAGCAGCTTAACGGCGTACGAGCAGTACTTC. It specifies CASSLTAYEQYF. V and J are TRBV7-9 and TRBJ2-7, with D unresolved. V lost 2 bases, J lost 4 bases, and 6 bases lay in between. There are 12 residues in the CDR3. Germline CDR1 is SEHNR and CDR2 is FQNEAQ (reference sequence).

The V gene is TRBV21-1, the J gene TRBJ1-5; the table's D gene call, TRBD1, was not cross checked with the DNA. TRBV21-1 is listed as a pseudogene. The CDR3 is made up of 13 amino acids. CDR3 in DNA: TGTGCCAGCAGCATACAGGGGAATCAGCCCCAGCATTTT. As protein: CASSIQGNQPQHF.

CDR3 DNA sequence: TGTGCCAGTACCCCCGGGGGGAGCTCCTACGAGCAGTACTTC. Translation: CASTPGGSSYEQYF. The J gene is TRBJ2-7, the V gene TRBV19; 7 nucleotides match TRBD2. This CDR3 is 14 amino acids long. The germline CDR1 and CDR2 sequences are LNHDA and SQIVND (reference sequence). Trimming took 7 bases from V and 0 from J; bases not matched to a gene: 6.

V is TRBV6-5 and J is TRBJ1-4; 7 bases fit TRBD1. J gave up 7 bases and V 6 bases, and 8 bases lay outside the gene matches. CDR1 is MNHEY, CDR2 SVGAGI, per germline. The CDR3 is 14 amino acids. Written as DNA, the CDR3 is TGTGCCAGCAGGGGACAGTTCCATGGTGAAAAACTGTTTTTT. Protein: CASRGQFHGEKLFF.